Each of the 23 T cell receptor beta chains below was sequenced from the same sample in a study of blood T cell repertoires in COVID-19. Libraries were prepared by immunoSEQ multiplex PCR; TCRdb keeps only in-frame clonotypes and omits some of them. The sample has roughly 61,000 clones, approximately 87% seen once. Sequenced: peripheral blood. The receptors come from a man aged 40-49 years with active COVID-19.

This clone is a singleton in its sample. DNA for the CDR3: TGTGCCAGCAGCCTGGGACTAGCCGAGCAGTACTTC. This sequence encodes CASSLGLAEQYF. The chain links TRBV11-2 to TRBJ2-7, with 9 bases aligning to TRBD2. Germline V CDR1 and CDR2: SGHAT, FQNNGV. The CDR3 has 12 amino acids. Trimming cost V 5 bases and J 6 bases; bases outside gene matches: 2.

The gene calls are TRBV6-5 and TRBJ1-5; 7 bases agree with TRBD1. Trimming at V came to 6 bases and at J to 0 bases, leaving 5 bases not matched to a gene. CDR3 size: 15 residues. Per the germline V gene, CDR1 is MNHEY and CDR2 is SVGAGI. CDR3 in amino acids: CASRATGISNQPQHF. CDR3 coding DNA: TGTGCCAGCAGGGCGACAGGGATTAGCAATCAGCCCCAGCATTTT.

The gene calls are TRBV7-9 and TRBJ2-3; TRBD1 matches at 9 bases. Germline V gives CDR1 SEHNR, CDR2 FQNEAQ (reference sequence). Trimming removed 10 bases from V and 0 bases from J; junction bases left unmatched: 5. The CDR3 has 14 amino acids. The DNA of the CDR3 is TGTGCCACCTCCGGGACAGGGAGCACAGATACGCAGTATTTT. Its translation is CATSGTGSTDTQYF.

V and J are TRBV6-2 or TRBV6-3 and TRBJ2-2; D unresolved. The CDR3 has 15 residues. Between the trimmed V and J ends, which lost 2 bases and 1 base, there was a span of 8 bases. Germline V gene lookup returns CDR1 MNHEY and CDR2 SVGEGT. In DNA, the CDR3 is TGTGCCAGCAGTTACAGGAGTCAGAACACCGGGGAGCTGTTTTTT. It yields the protein CASSYRSQNTGELFF.

This clone showed up just once. The chain is built from TRBV7-9 and TRBJ2-3, with D tentatively TRBD2 (6 bases). V lost 0 bases and J 6 bases, leaving 10 bases between the germline ends. CDR3 length: 14 residues. CDR1 and CDR2 (germline): SEHNR, FQNEAQ (reference sequence). The CDR3 loop is CASSLAGSGDTQYF. CDR3 in DNA: TGTGCCAGCAGCTTAGCGGGGAGCGGGGATACGCAGTATTTT.

This clone was seen once. V usage is TRBV5-4 and J usage is TRBJ2-3; 9 bases agree with TRBD2. The V gene end was trimmed by 2 bases and the J gene end by 4 bases; junction bases not matched to a gene: 11. The CDR3 totals 17 residues. CDR1 SGHNT and CDR2 YYREEE come from the germline V gene (reference sequence). The CDR3 is CASSFGTGGRAADTQYF. DNA of the CDR3: TGTGCCAGCAGCTTCGGGACTGGCGGGAGGGCCGCAGATACGCAGTATTTT.

The chain employs TRBV7-8 and TRBJ2-5, with 10 nucleotides matching TRBD1. The V gene's germline CDR1 is SGHVS and CDR2 FQNEAQ. This CDR3 contains 15 residues. Unmatched junction bases numbered 7, after V lost 5 bases and J lost 4 bases. This chain's CDR3 is CASSPLDRGIETQYF. The CDR3 DNA sequence: TGTGCCAGCAGCCCCCTGGACAGGGGGATAGAGACCCAGTACTTC. The full variable domain, completed using reference TRBV7-8 and TRBJ2-5, is GAGVSQSPRYKVAKRGQDVALRCDPISGHVSLFWYQQALGQGPEFLTYFQNEAQLDKSGLPSDRFFAERPEGSVSTLKIQRTQQEDSAVYLCASSPLDRGIETQYFGPGTRLLVL.

This chain connects TRBV9 to TRBJ2-3, with 14 bases fitting TRBD2. The CDR3 totals 19 residues. From germline, CDR1 is SGDLS and CDR2 YYNGEE. With 0 bases clipped from V and 3 bases from J, the junction kept 9 bases outside the gene matches. Here the CDR3 DNA reads TGTGCCAGCAGCGTAGCTACGGGGACTAGCGGGAGATTGACAGATACGCAGTATTTT. As protein: CASSVATGTSGRLTDTQYF.

V usage is TRBV2 and J usage is TRBJ2-1, with unresolved D. CDR1 is SNHLY and CDR2 is FYNNEI in the germline V gene. The CDR3 covers 13 residues. Trimming shortened V by 3 bases and J by 7 bases, and 10 bases separated the two germline ends. The CDR3 is CASSEELRNEQFF. CDR3 DNA: TGTGCCAGCAGTGAGGAGCTGAGGAATGAGCAGTTCTTC.

This clone was picked up one time. The rearrangement joins TRBV5-1 to TRBJ2-3, with TRBD2 matching 13 bases. Germline V lookup: CDR1 SGHRS, CDR2 YFSETQ. CDR3 length equals 17 residues. J gave up 4 bases and V 0 bases, and 5 bases lay outside the gene matches. DNA of the CDR3: TGCGCCAGCAGCTTGGGATACACTAGCGGGAGGGCAGATACGCAGTATTTT. Translated: CASSLGYTSGRADTQYF.

The chain couples TRBV21-1 to TRBJ1-1; the table assigns TRBD1, which was not confirmed against the DNA. TRBV21-1 is recorded as a pseudogene. This CDR3 is 16 amino acids long. The CDR3, as DNA: TGTGCCAGCAGCCACAGGTCGAAGGGGTGGAACACTGAAGCTTTCTTT. This codes for CASSHRSKGWNTEAFF.

The V call is TRBV11-3, the J call TRBJ2-2; 7 bases are a match to TRBD2. V dropped 5 bases and J dropped 3; count of bases not matched to a gene: 12. Germline values: CDR1 SGHNT, CDR2 YENEEA. The CDR3 has 17 residues. The CDR3: CASSPDGGRIDTGELFF. CDR3 bases: TGTGCCAGCAGCCCCGATGGCGGGAGAATCGACACCGGGGAGCTGTTTTTT. Variable domain in full (rest from reference TRBV11-3 and TRBJ2-2): EAGVVQSPRYKIIEKKQPVAFWCNPISGHNTLYWYLQNLGQGPELLIRYENEEAVDDSQLPKDRFSAERLKGVDSTLKIQPAELGDSAVYLCASSPDGGRIDTGELFFGEGSRLTVL.

The chain is built from TRBV5-6 and TRBJ1-1; the D gene is possibly TRBD1 (6 bases). Germline loops: CDR1 SGHDT, CDR2 YYEEEE. V gave up 0 bases and J gave up 1 base, with 10 bases separating them. The CDR3 has 15 amino acids. The DNA for the CDR3 is TGTGCCAGCAGCTTGGGGGGGCGGACGAACACTGAAGCTTTCTTT. Translation gives CASSLGGRTNTEAFF.

The chain combines TRBV11-2 with TRBJ2-1; 12 nucleotides agree with TRBD2. The CDR3 is 14 amino acids. Unmatched junction bases numbered 5, after V lost 5 bases and J lost 9 bases. In germline, CDR1 is SGHAT, CDR2 FQNNGV. The CDR3 sequence is CASSPRLAGAEQFF. The DNA of the CDR3 is TGTGCCAGCAGCCCGAGACTAGCGGGAGCTGAGCAGTTCTTC.

This chain links TRBV11-3 with TRBJ2-5, with a possible D match to TRBD2 (6 bases). Trimming shortened V by 6 bases and J by 1 base, and 18 bases separated the two germline ends. Germline assignment: CDR1 SGHNT and CDR2 YENEEA. The CDR3 extends over 16 amino acids. The CDR3 sequence is CASRYVAAGSQETQYF. The CDR3, as DNA: TGTGCCAGCAGATATGTAGCGGCAGGATCCCAAGAGACCCAGTACTTC. The entire variable domain, with the rest obtained from reference TRBV11-3 and TRBJ2-5, is as follows: EAGVVQSPRYKIIEKKQPVAFWCNPISGHNTLYWYLQNLGQGPELLIRYENEEAVDDSQLPKDRFSAERLKGVDSTLKIQPAELGDSAVYLCASRYVAAGSQETQYFGPGTRLLVL.

This rearrangement joins TRBV5-1 to TRBJ2-5, with 8 bases fitting TRBD1. CDR3 length: 14 amino acids. The germline gives CDR1 SGHRS, CDR2 YFSETQ. V was pared by 1 base and J by 4 bases, with 3 bases of the junction left unmatched. The CDR3 here is CASSLQGQGETQYF. The CDR3 region has the DNA TGCGCCAGCAGCTTGCAAGGACAGGGAGAGACCCAGTACTTC.

The chain links TRBV10-1 to TRBJ2-3, with 10 bases that match TRBD2. The trim removed 2 bases at V and 4 bases at J, leaving 15 bases unmatched. CDR3 length: 19 residues. Germline CDR1 reads WNHNN; CDR2 reads SYGVQD (reference sequence). CDR3 bases: TGCGCCAGCAGTGAGGGGCGTTTGGCTAGCGGGAGAAGGGCAGATACGCAGTATTTT. This translates into CASSEGRLASGRRADTQYF.

This clone has a handful of counts. The rearrangement uses TRBV7-6 and TRBJ1-3, with 8 positions matching TRBD1. V lost 5 bases to trimming and J lost 2 bases; unmatched junction nucleotides: 5. CDR3 length equals 15 residues. The germline gives CDR1 SGHVS, CDR2 FNYEAQ. CDR3 sequence (DNA): TGTGCCAGCAGCCGACAGACAGGGGCTGGAAACACCATATATTTT. Translating it yields CASSRQTGAGNTIYF.

In its sample, this clone was seen once. V usage is TRBV6-6 and J usage is TRBJ2-1; a possible D gene is TRBD1 (5 bases). The CDR3 covers 12 residues. Deletions cut 6 bases from V and 6 bases from J, with 9 bases between. From germline, CDR1 is MNHNY and CDR2 SVGAGI (reference sequence). In DNA, the CDR3 is TGTGCCAGCAGGAGACAGACCAATGAGCAGTTCTTC. Translating it yields CASRRQTNEQFF.

This chain links TRBV10-3 with TRBJ2-5; 9 nucleotides align to TRBD2. CDR1 and CDR2 from the germline V gene are ENHRY and SYGVKD. This CDR3 region has 18 residues. V was pared by 2 bases and J by 5 bases, with 15 bases of the junction left unmatched. This CDR3 is CAISEEEAGGRLTETQYF. DNA of the CDR3: TGTGCCATCAGTGAGGAGGAGGCGGGAGGGCGATTAACGGAGACCCAGTACTTC.

This clone came up a few times. This sequence joins TRBV6-2 or TRBV6-3 and TRBJ1-4; no clear D gene. This CDR3 is 12 amino acids long. Trimming stripped 1 base from V and 5 bases from J, with 2 bases between. Per germline, CDR1 MNHEY and CDR2 SVGEGT. CDR3 sequence (DNA): TGTGCCAGCAGTTACTTAAATGAAAAACTGTTTTTT. This translates into CASSYLNEKLFF.

For the CDR3, the DNA is TGTGCCACCAGTGATTACAGGACGGATAATTCACCCCTCCACTTT. It codes for CATSDYRTDNSPLHF. The chain joins TRBV24-1 to TRBJ1-6, with D perhaps TRBD1 (5 bases). This CDR3 region has 15 residues. Germline V CDR1 and CDR2: KGHDR, SFDVKD. V was pared by 2 bases and J by 5 bases, with 9 bases between.

The rearrangement links TRBV19 to TRBJ2-1, with TRBD2 matching over 8 bases. CDR1 is LNHDA, CDR2 SQIVND, per germline (reference sequence). This CDR3 has 16 amino acids. V was pared by 0 bases and J by 6 bases, with 7 bases of the junction left unmatched. CDR3 DNA sequence: TGTGCCAGTAGTATAGAGAAGCGGGAGTTCGGCAATGAGCAGTTCTTC. It specifies CASSIEKREFGNEQFF.